This passage covers 24 T cell receptor beta chains from one sample sequenced in a study of naive and memory T cell subsets. Study results and limitations: Possibly reflecting memory cells re-expressing CD45RA, a few larger clonotypes occurred in naive repertoires, especially CD8.

Two oligonucleotides, mixed equimolar, formed the beta constant-region primer covering TRBC1 and TRBC2. Four rounds of PCR amplified the ligated cDNA using nested alpha and beta constant-region primers plus SP2. TCRdb itself ran the UMI-ligation and nested PCR reads through MiXCR, one entry per CDR3 protein. Altogether some 82,000 distinct CDR3 sequences are present, approximately 10% being singletons, with the ten largest covering 0.12% to 0.15%. These TCRs' antigens remain unknown. The sequenced material came from naive CD4+ T cells from blood. These receptors came from a human donor in good health.

Only a few counts were recorded for this clonotype. The genes are TRBV3-1 and TRBJ1-2, with a weak D call TRBD1 (5 bases). The V end lost 0 bases, the J end lost 3 bases, and 11 bases lay between the germline ends. The CDR3 has 15 residues. CDR1 is LGHDT and CDR2 is YNNKEL in the germline V gene (reference sequence). The CDR3 coding sequence is TGTGCCAGCAGCCAAGATTGGAGGGACGACTATGGCTACACCTTC. Translated, it gives CASSQDWRDDYGYTF.

A few counts support this clonotype. The V call is TRBV7-2, the J call TRBJ2-5; 8 bases match TRBD2. The V gene's germline CDR1 is SGHTA and CDR2 FQGNSA. Trimming cost V 0 bases and J 4 bases; bases outside gene matches: 10. This CDR3 is built from 17 residues. CDR3 region: CASSLALGGRRGETQYF. The CDR3 DNA sequence: TGTGCCAGCAGCTTAGCGCTCGGCGGGAGGCGAGGAGAGACCCAGTACTTC.

The table lists this clonotype with a few counts. The chain is built from TRBV2 and TRBJ1-2; D unresolved. CDR3 size: 14 residues. Trimming removed 2 bases at V and 2 bases at J, with 9 bases between. The V gene's germline CDR1 is SNHLY and CDR2 FYNNEI. CDR3 in amino acids: CASSEFGLNYGYTF. The CDR3 DNA reads TGTGCCAGCAGTGAATTCGGCCTGAACTATGGCTACACCTTC.

The chain is built from TRBV4-1 and TRBJ1-1; 7 nucleotides match TRBD1. The CDR3 covers 15 residues. CDR1 MGHRA and CDR2 YSYEKL come from the germline V gene. The J segment lost 0 bases and the V segment lost 5 bases, leaving 6 bases of the junction unmatched. The CDR3 region has the DNA TGCGCCAGCAGCTTACCGGGACAGCTGAACACTGAAGCTTTCTTT. It specifies CASSLPGQLNTEAFF.

This clonotype appeared a few times. The rearrangement joins TRBV29-1 to TRBJ1-1, with 9 bases lining up with TRBD1. After removal of 5 bases from V and 4 bases from J, the junction contained 8 bases not matched to a gene. The germline V gene has CDR1 SQVTM and CDR2 ANQGSEA. This CDR3 has 14 residues. CDR3 loop: CSVPFLTGGTEAFF. The CDR3 nucleotides read TGCAGCGTTCCTTTTCTGACAGGGGGCACTGAAGCTTTCTTT.

This clonotype was observed at least ten times. The genes are TRBV20-1 and TRBJ2-7; 15 nucleotides match TRBD2. With V trimmed by 5 bases and J by 4 bases, 6 bases remained unmatched. Germline lookup yields CDR1 DFQATT and CDR2 SNEGSKA (reference sequence). The CDR3 has 15 amino acids. CDR3 protein: CSAGGGLAGGYEQYF. DNA of the CDR3: TGCAGTGCTGGAGGAGGACTAGCGGGAGGGTACGAGCAGTACTTC.

This sequence joins TRBV30 and TRBJ2-3; a weak D match, TRBD2 (6 bases). The CDR3 covers 13 residues. Germline CDR1 reads GTSNPN; CDR2 reads SVGIG (reference sequence). The germline V and J ends were trimmed by 5 bases and 4 bases, with 13 bases remaining between them. The CDR3 DNA sequence: TGTGCCTGGGAGACTAGGCGGGCAGATACGCAGTATTTT. Its protein product is CAWETRRADTQYF.

This clonotype was seen ten or more times. J is TRBJ2-7 and V is TRBV4-1; D unclear. V gave up 0 bases and J gave up 0 bases, with 12 bases separating them. This CDR3 contains 16 residues. CDR1 is MGHRA and CDR2 is YSYEKL in the germline V gene. In DNA, the CDR3 is TGCGCCAGCAGCCAAGATAGCACCAGACACTCCTACGAGCAGTACTTC. Its translation: CASSQDSTRHSYEQYF.

The V gene is TRBV27, the J gene TRBJ2-7, with 7 bases identical to TRBD1. Germline CDR1 is MNHEY and CDR2 is SMNVEV (reference sequence). The CDR3 has 13 residues. Trimming cost V 5 bases and J 7 bases; bases outside gene matches: 8. The CDR3 loop reads CASSLTGRGEQYF. CDR3 nucleotide sequence: TGTGCCAGCAGTCTGACAGGGCGCGGAGAGCAGTACTTC.

This chain connects TRBV20-1 to TRBJ1-2; D is ambiguous. This CDR3 region has 13 residues. V was trimmed by 0 bases and J by 5 bases, leaving 10 bases between them. Germline V CDR1 and CDR2: DFQATT, SNEGSKA (reference sequence). The CDR3 coding sequence is TGCAGTGCTAGAGAACCAGGCTTGTATGGCTACACCTTC. It encodes CSAREPGLYGYTF.

This clonotype was observed a few times. V is TRBV9 and J is TRBJ2-7; 10 nucleotides line up with TRBD2. Losses at the gene ends were 2 bases for V and 6 bases for J; bases not matched to a gene: 5. Germline values: CDR1 SGDLS, CDR2 YYNGEE. The CDR3 contains 14 residues. The CDR3 DNA is TGTGCCAGCAGCGTGGCTAGCGGGAGTTCCGAGCAGTACTTC. As protein: CASSVASGSSEQYF.

The sample holds many counts of this clonotype. The rearrangement links TRBV6-2 or TRBV6-3 to TRBJ2-7; D call uncertain. Per the germline V gene, CDR1 is MNHEY and CDR2 is SVGEGT. There are 12 residues in the CDR3. Deletions cut 2 bases from V and 3 bases from J, with 5 bases between. The CDR3 loop is CASSYPDYEQYF. The CDR3 nucleotides read TGTGCCAGCAGTTACCCAGACTACGAGCAGTACTTC.

The chain links TRBV12-3 or TRBV12-4 to TRBJ1-2, with TRBD1 identical over 8 bases. The V and J ends lost 5 bases and 4 bases, in that order; junction bases with no gene match: 6. The CDR3 runs 14 residues. The CDR3 nucleotides read TGTGCCAGCAGTCGCGGACAGGGAACCTATGGCTACACCTTC. It translates to CASSRGQGTYGYTF.

The sample holds a few counts of this clonotype. The gene calls are TRBV5-4 and TRBJ2-3; D unclear. The CDR3 consists of 17 residues. V was shortened by 1 base and J by 2 bases, with 17 bases between the two germline ends. Germline V lookup: CDR1 SGHNT, CDR2 YYREEE (reference sequence). DNA for the CDR3: TGTGCCAGCAGCTTGCGACAATCCTCGCGGCCCACAGATACGCAGTATTTT. It is translated as CASSLRQSSRPTDTQYF. The full variable domain, with the rest looked up from reference TRBV5-4 and TRBJ2-3, is ETGVTQSPTHLIKTRGQQVTLRCSSQSGHNTVSWYQQALGQGPQFIFQYYREEENGRGNFPPRFSGLQFPNYSSELNVNALELDDSALYLCASSLRQSSRPTDTQYFGPGTRLTVL.

This clonotype was found many times. The rearrangement uses TRBV7-2 and TRBJ1-1; 9 nucleotides line up with TRBD1. CDR3 size: 15 residues. V shed 5 bases, J shed 3 bases, and the junction held 7 bases outside the gene matches. The germline gives CDR1 SGHTA, CDR2 FQGNSA. The CDR3 coding sequence is TGTGCCAGCAGCCACAGAACAGGGGGCTACACTGAAGCTTTCTTT. Protein sequence: CASSHRTGGYTEAFF.

This clonotype was counted ten times or more. The gene calls are TRBV5-4 and TRBJ2-3; D may be TRBD1 (6 bases). This CDR3 contains 16 residues. V lost 1 base, J lost 0 bases, and 12 bases lay in between. Germline loops: CDR1 SGHNT, CDR2 YYREEE (reference sequence). The CDR3, as DNA: TGTGCCAGCAGCTTGAGTCTGGGGGCGAGCACAGATACGCAGTATTTT. The encoded protein is CASSLSLGASTDTQYF.

The chain has TRBV7-2 and TRBJ1-2, with unresolved D. This CDR3 comprises 14 residues. The germline V and J ends were trimmed by 6 bases and 0 bases, with 11 bases remaining between them. Germline-derived CDR1 and CDR2 are SGHTA and FQGNSA. CDR3 DNA: TGTGCCAGCAGTTTACCCAGCACTAACTATGGCTACACCTTC. The encoded protein is CASSLPSTNYGYTF.

This clonotype has ten or more counts. The chain employs TRBV20-1 and TRBJ2-1, with 11 bases fitting TRBD2. Trimming removed 6 bases from V and 8 bases from J; junction bases left unmatched: 9. In germline, CDR1 is DFQATT, CDR2 SNEGSKA (reference sequence). There are 14 residues in the CDR3. The CDR3 region is CSAPGLADSDEQFF. The CDR3 nucleotides read TGCAGTGCCCCGGGACTAGCGGATTCAGATGAGCAGTTCTTC.

This chain uses TRBV7-9 with TRBJ2-2, with unresolved D. This CDR3 is 14 amino acids long. The V end was cut by 3 bases, the J end by 2 bases, with 7 bases between. Germline CDR1 and CDR2: SEHNR and FQNEAQ (reference sequence). CDR3 in amino acids: CASSFLTNTGELFF. The DNA for the CDR3 is TGTGCCAGCAGCTTCCTCACCAACACCGGGGAGCTGTTTTTT.

This clonotype showed up just a few times. The V call is TRBV20-1, the J call TRBJ2-7; 13 nucleotides match TRBD2. The CDR3 length is 15 residues. The germline CDR1 and CDR2 sequences are DFQATT and SNEGSKA (reference sequence). J lost 0 bases, V lost 6 bases, and 5 bases had no gene match. CDR3 residues: CSARGLAGPSYEQYF. DNA of the CDR3: TGCAGTGCCAGGGGACTAGCGGGACCCTCCTACGAGCAGTACTTC.

The sample holds many counts of this clonotype. DNA for the CDR3: TGTGCCAGTAGTATTAAGGGTTTGGGGCAAGAGACCCAGTACTTC. Its translation is CASSIKGLGQETQYF. The V gene is TRBV19, the J gene TRBJ2-5; D gene uncertain. The germline V and J ends were trimmed by 3 bases and 2 bases, with 13 bases remaining between them. CDR1 is LNHDA and CDR2 is SQIVND in the germline V gene (reference sequence). The CDR3 sequence is 15 residues long.

The V and J genes are TRBV5-6 and TRBJ2-7, with TRBD1 identical over 8 bases. This CDR3 is built from 16 residues. CDR1 is SGHDT and CDR2 is YYEEEE in the germline V gene. J was trimmed by 0 bases and V by 4 bases; bases with no gene match: 9. The CDR3 DNA is TGTGCCAGCAGCCTCCCCGGACAGGGTACCTCCTACGAGCAGTACTTC. It translates to CASSLPGQGTSYEQYF. The full variable domain, completed using reference TRBV5-6 and TRBJ2-7, is DAGVTQSPTHLIKTRGQQVTLRCSPKSGHDTVSWYQQALGQGPQFIFQYYEEEERQRGNFPDRFSGHQFPNYSSELNVNALLLGDSALYLCASSLPGQGTSYEQYFGPGTRLTVT.

The V call is TRBV7-2, the J call TRBJ1-3; D call uncertain. Trimming removed 2 bases at V and 8 bases at J, with 13 bases between. The CDR3 sequence is 14 residues long. CDR1 and CDR2 (germline): SGHTA, FQGNSA. In nucleotides, the CDR3 is TGTGCCAGCAGCTTAAGTTGGGAGGGATACACCATATATTTT. Translation gives CASSLSWEGYTIYF.

This clonotype was seen at least ten times. The V call is TRBV20-1, the J call TRBJ1-1; TRBD1 matches at 9 bases. The V and J ends lost 3 bases and 5 bases, in that order; junction bases with no gene match: 16. Germline CDR1 and CDR2: DFQATT and SNEGSKA (reference sequence). The CDR3 has 17 residues. This CDR3 reads CSASTPPGQGIRTEAFF. The DNA for the CDR3 is TGCAGTGCTAGTACGCCTCCGGGACAGGGTATCAGAACTGAAGCTTTCTTT.